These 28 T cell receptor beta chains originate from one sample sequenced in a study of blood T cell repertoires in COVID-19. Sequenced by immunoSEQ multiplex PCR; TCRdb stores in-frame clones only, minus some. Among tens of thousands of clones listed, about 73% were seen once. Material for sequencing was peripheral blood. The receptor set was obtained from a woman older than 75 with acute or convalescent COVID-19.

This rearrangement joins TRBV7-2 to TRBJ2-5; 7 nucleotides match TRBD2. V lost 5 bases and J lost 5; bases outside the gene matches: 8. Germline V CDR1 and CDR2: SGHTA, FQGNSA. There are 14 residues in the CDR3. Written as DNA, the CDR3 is TGTGCCAGCAGCGGACTAGTAGACACGGAGACCCAGTACTTC. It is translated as CASSGLVDTETQYF.

For the CDR3, the DNA is TGTGCCAGCAACCAAGCGGGACCCTCCTACGAGCAGTACTTC. Translated: CASNQAGPSYEQYF. This chain connects TRBV28 to TRBJ2-7, with 7 bases that match TRBD2. The CDR3 runs to 14 residues. CDR1 is MDHEN, CDR2 SYDVKM, per germline. After removal of 7 bases from V and 0 bases from J, the junction contained 6 bases not matched to a gene.

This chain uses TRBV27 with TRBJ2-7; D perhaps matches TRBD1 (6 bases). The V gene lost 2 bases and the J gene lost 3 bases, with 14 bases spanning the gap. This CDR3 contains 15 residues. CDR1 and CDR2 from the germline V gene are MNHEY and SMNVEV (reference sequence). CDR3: CASSLGGRLSYEQYF. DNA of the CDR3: TGTGCCAGCAGTTTAGGGGGCAGGTTAAGCTACGAGCAGTACTTC.

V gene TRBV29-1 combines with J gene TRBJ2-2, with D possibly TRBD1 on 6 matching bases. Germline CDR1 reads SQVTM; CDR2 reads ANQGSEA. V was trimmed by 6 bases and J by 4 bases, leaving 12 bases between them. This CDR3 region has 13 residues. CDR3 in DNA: TGCAGCGTAGGACAGTTTTTCACCGGGGAGCTGTTTTTT. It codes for CSVGQFFTGELFF.

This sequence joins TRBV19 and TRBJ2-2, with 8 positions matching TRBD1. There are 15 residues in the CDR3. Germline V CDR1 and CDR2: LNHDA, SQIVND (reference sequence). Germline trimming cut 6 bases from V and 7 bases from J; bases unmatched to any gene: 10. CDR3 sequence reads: CASSRNRGMDGELFF. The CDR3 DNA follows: TGTGCCAGTAGCCGCAACAGGGGGATGGACGGGGAGCTGTTTTTT.

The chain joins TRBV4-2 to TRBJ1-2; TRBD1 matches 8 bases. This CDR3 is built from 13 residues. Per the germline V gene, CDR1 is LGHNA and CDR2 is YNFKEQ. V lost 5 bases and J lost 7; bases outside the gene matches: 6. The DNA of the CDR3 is TGTGCCAGCAGCTCCCGGGACAGGTCTGGCTACACCTTC. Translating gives CASSSRDRSGYTF.

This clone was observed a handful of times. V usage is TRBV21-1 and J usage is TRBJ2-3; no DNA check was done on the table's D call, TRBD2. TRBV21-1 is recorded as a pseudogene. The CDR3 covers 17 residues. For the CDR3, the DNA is TGTGCCAGCAGCAAAAGGGGGGAGGGGACTAGCCACGGTACGCAGTATTTT. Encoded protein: CASSKRGEGTSHGTQYF.

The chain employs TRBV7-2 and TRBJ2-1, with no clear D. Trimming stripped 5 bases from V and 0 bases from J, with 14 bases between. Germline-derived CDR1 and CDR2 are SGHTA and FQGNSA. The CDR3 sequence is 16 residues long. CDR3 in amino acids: CASSKSREVSYNEQFF. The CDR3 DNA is TGTGCCAGCAGCAAAAGTCGAGAGGTCTCCTACAATGAGCAGTTCTTC. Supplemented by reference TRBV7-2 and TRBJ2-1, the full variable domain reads GAGVSQSPSNKVTEKGKDVELRCDPISGHTALYWYRQSLGQGLEFLIYFQGNSAPDKSGLPSDRFSAERTGGSVSTLTIQRTQQEDSAVYLCASSKSREVSYNEQFFGPGTRLTVL.

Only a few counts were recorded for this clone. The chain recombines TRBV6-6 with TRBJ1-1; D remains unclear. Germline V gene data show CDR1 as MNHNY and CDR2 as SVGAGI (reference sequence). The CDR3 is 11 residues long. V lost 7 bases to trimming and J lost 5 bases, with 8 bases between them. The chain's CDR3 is CASTETTEAFF. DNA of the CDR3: TGTGCCAGCACCGAGACAACTGAAGCTTTCTTT.

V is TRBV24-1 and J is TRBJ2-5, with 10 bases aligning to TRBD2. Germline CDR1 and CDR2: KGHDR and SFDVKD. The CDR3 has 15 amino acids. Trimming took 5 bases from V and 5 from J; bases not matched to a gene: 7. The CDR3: CATSGVAGGVETQYF. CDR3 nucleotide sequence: TGTGCCACCAGTGGGGTAGCGGGAGGCGTTGAGACCCAGTACTTC.

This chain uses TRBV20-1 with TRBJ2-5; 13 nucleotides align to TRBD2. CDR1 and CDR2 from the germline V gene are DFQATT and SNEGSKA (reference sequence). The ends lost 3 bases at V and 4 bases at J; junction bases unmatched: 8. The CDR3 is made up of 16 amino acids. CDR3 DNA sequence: TGCAGTGCTAGTAGGACTAGCGGGAGCTTCCGAGAGACCCAGTACTTC. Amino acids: CSASRTSGSFRETQYF.

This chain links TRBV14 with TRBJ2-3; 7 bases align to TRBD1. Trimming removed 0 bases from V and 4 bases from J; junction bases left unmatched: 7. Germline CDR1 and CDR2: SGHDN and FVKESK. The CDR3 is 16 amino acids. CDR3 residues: CASSQDLGQISDTQYF. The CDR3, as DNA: TGTGCCAGCAGCCAAGATCTGGGACAGATCTCAGATACGCAGTATTTT.

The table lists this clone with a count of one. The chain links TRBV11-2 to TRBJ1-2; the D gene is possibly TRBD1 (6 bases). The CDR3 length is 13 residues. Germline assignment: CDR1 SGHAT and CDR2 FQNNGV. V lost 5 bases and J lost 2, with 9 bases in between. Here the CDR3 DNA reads TGTGCCAGCAGCCTTGGGGGCAACTATGGCTACACCTTC. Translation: CASSLGGNYGYTF.

CDR3 loop: CASSSRTSGYYEQYF. The CDR3 DNA reads TGCGCCAGCAGCTCTCGGACTAGCGGTTACTACGAGCAGTACTTC. The chain has TRBV5-1 and TRBJ2-7; 10 positions agree with TRBD2. CDR3 length: 15 residues. Germline CDR1 reads SGHRS; CDR2 reads YFSETQ. Germline trimming cut 3 bases from V and 3 bases from J; bases unmatched to any gene: 6.

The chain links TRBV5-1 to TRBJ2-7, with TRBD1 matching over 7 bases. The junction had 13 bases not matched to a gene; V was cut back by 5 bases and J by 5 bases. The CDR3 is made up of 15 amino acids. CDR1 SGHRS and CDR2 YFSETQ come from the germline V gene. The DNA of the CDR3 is TGCGCCAGCAGTTATAACAGGGGCGAGTCGGACGAGCAGTACTTC. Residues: CASSYNRGESDEQYF.

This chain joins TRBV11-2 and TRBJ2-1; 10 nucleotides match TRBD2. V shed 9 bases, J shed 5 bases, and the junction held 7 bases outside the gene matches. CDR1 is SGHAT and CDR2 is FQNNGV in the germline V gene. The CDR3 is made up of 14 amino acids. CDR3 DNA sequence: TGTGCCAGTGGGGCTAGCGGGAGAAACAATGAGCAGTTCTTC. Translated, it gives CASGASGRNNEQFF.

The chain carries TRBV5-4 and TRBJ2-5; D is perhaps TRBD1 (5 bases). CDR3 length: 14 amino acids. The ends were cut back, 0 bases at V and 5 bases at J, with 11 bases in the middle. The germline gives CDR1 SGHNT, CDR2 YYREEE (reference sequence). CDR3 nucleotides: TGTGCCAGCAGCTTGGCGGCCAGGGCGGAGACCCAGTACTTC. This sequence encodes CASSLAARAETQYF.

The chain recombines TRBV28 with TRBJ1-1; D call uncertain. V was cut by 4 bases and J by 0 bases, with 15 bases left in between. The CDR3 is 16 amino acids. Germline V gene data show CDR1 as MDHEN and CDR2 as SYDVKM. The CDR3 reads CASSSPLTTMNTEAFF. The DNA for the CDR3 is TGTGCCAGCAGTTCGCCCTTGACAACCATGAACACTGAAGCTTTCTTT.

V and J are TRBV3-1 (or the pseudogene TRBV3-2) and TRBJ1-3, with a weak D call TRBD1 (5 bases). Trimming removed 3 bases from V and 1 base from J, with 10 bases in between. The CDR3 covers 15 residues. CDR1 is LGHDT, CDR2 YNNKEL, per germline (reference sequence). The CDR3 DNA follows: TGTGCCAGCAGCCACCCGGGGGTTTCTGGAAACACCATATATTTT. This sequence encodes CASSHPGVSGNTIYF.

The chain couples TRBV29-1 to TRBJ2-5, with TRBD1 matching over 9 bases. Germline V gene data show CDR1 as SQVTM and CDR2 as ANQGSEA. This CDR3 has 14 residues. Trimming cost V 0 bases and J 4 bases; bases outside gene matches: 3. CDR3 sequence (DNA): TGCAGCGTTGAAGAAACAGGGGGCGGAGAGACCCAGTACTTC. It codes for CSVEETGGGETQYF.

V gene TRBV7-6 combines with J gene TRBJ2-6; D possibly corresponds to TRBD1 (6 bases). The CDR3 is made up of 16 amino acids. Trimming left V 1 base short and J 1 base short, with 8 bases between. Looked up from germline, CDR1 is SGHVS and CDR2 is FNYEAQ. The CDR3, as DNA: TGTGCCAGCAGCTTAGGCAGGGGTTCTGGGGCCAACGTCCTGACTTTC. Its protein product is CASSLGRGSGANVLTF.

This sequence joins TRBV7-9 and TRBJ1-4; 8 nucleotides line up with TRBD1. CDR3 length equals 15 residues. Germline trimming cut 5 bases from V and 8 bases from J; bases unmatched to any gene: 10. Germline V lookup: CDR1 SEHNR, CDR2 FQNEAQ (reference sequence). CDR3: CASSTSGTGYEKLFF. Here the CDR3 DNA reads TGTGCCAGCAGCACATCCGGGACAGGCTACGAAAAACTGTTTTTT.

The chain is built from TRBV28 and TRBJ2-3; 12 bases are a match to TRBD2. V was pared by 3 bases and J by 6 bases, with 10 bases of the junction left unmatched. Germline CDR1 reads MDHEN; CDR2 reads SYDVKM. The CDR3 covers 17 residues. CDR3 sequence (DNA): TGTGCCAGCAGTTTGGGGCCTAGCGGGAGGGCGGGGGATACGCAGTATTTT. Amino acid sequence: CASSLGPSGRAGDTQYF. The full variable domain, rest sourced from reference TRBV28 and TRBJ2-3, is DVKVTQSSRYLVKRTGEKVFLECVQDMDHENMFWYRQDPGLGLRLIYFSYDVKMKEKGDIPEGYSVSREKKERFSLILESASTNQTSMYLCASSLGPSGRAGDTQYFGPGTRLTVL.

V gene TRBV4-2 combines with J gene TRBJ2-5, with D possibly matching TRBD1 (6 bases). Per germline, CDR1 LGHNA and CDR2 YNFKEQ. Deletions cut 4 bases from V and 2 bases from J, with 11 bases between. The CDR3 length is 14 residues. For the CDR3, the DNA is TGTGCCAGCAGCCTTGTAAGGGGGCAAGAGACCCAGTACTTC. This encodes CASSLVRGQETQYF.

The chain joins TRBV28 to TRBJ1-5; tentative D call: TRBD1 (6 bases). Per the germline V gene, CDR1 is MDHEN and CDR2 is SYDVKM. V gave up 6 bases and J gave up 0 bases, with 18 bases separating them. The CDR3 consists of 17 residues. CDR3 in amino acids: CASRSGTKSYSNQPQHF. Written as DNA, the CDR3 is TGTGCCAGCAGATCCGGGACAAAGAGTTATAGCAATCAGCCCCAGCATTTT.

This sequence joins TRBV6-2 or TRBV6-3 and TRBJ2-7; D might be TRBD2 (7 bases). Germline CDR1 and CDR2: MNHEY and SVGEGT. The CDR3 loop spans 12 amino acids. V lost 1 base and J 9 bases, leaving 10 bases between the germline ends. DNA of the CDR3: TGTGCCAGCAGTTACTACGGGGGGCCGCAGTACTTC. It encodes CASSYYGGPQYF.

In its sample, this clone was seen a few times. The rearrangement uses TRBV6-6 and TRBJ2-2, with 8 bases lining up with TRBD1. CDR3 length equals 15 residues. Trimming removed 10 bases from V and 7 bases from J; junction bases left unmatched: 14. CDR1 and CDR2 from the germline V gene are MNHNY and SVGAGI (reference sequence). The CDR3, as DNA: TGTGCCACGTGCTATGGCAGGGGGCGGATCGGGGAGCTGTTTTTT. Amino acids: CATCYGRGRIGELFF.

The CDR3 sequence is CASSLLGVSGELFF. The CDR3 nucleotides are TGTGCCAGCAGCTTACTCGGGGTCAGCGGGGAGCTGTTTTTT. The chain carries TRBV7-9 and TRBJ2-2; weak D call: TRBD2 (5 bases). The CDR3 runs 14 residues. Germline V gene lookup returns CDR1 SEHNR and CDR2 FQNEAQ (reference sequence). V was clipped by 2 bases and J by 7 bases, with 11 bases between them.